Reported below is one T cell receptor (beta chain). The antigen is undetermined. This CDR3 is 14 amino acids long. The germline V gene has CDR1 SGDLS and CDR2 YYNGEE. V was clipped by 6 bases and J by 3 bases; unmatched bases: 5. Time point here: cycle 4 day 1 (C4D1), after five to seven weeks of nivolumab. All trial patients relapsed after autologous stem cell transplantation. The data stem from a study of PD-1 blockade in classical Hodgkin lymphoma. Whole-study findings and limits: Patients who responded completely had about the same baseline diversity as newly diagnosed patients.

Assay used: immunoSEQ multiplex PCR; TCRdb lists only in-frame clones, some missing. Of 90,000 to 110,000 clones listed, over 85% are singletons. The chain couples TRBV9 to TRBJ1-1; 10 bases fit TRBD1. This sequence was found in a human donor with classical Hodgkin lymphoma. This sample comprised peripheral blood mononuclear cells (PBMCs), obtained before the fourth cycle of nivolumab. As DNA, the CDR3 is TGTGCCAGCACGCCCGGGACAGGGGACACTGAAGCTTTCTTT. Residues: CASTPGTGDTEAFF.